A single sample gave rise to the 15 T cell receptor beta chains below, sequenced in a study of T cell responses to AZD1222 COVID-19 vaccine. Sequencing was performed with immunoSEQ multiplex PCR; in TCRdb, only in-frame clones are kept and a portion is missing. Here the sample spans 100,000 to 150,000 clones, 88% being singletons. The source material was peripheral blood, sampled on day 0 of AZD1222 vaccination. The receptors shown here come from an adult in good health.

This chain links TRBV5-8 with TRBJ2-7; TRBD1 is a possible D gene (5 bases). This CDR3 has 14 residues. Germline-derived CDR1 and CDR2 are SGHTS and YDEGEE. V lost 3 bases, J lost 2 bases, and 12 bases lay in between. CDR3 in amino acids: CASSSTDIPYEQYF. The CDR3 bases are TGTGCCAGCAGCTCCACGGACATACCCTACGAGCAGTACTTC.

This clone was counted a single time. This rearrangement joins TRBV29-1 to TRBJ2-3; 7 nucleotides align to TRBD1. This CDR3 comprises 14 residues. Trimming took 1 base from V and 2 from J; bases not matched to a gene: 3. Germline V lookup: CDR1 SQVTM, CDR2 ANQGSEA. As DNA, the CDR3 is TGCAGCGTTGAAGGGGGACAGATCACAGATACGCAGTATTTT. Its protein is CSVEGGQITDTQYF.

This chain links TRBV28 with TRBJ1-5; 9 bases line up with TRBD1. CDR1 and CDR2 from the germline V gene are MDHEN and SYDVKM. The CDR3 covers 13 residues. The junction had 4 bases not matched to a gene; V was cut back by 9 bases and J by 4 bases. CDR3 region: CASLGQGNQPQHF. In DNA form, the CDR3 reads TGTGCCAGTCTCGGACAGGGGAATCAGCCCCAGCATTTT.

The V call is TRBV4-3, the J call TRBJ2-5; D not resolved. With 3 bases removed from V and 5 bases from J, the gap between germline ends came to 16 bases. CDR3 length equals 15 residues. Germline V gene data show CDR1 as LGHNA and CDR2 as YSLEER. The CDR3 is CASSQLHSIGETQYF. CDR3 nucleotide sequence: TGCGCCAGCAGCCAGCTCCACAGCATTGGGGAGACCCAGTACTTC.

V and J are TRBV10-1 and TRBJ2-3; TRBD2 matches 9 bases. V lost 5 bases, J lost 3 bases, and 9 bases stayed unmatched. The CDR3 runs to 16 residues. CDR1 WNHNN and CDR2 SYGVQD come from the germline V gene (reference sequence). CDR3 in amino acids: CASSSGRRGGTDTQYF. CDR3 DNA sequence: TGCGCCAGCAGTAGCGGGAGGAGAGGGGGGACAGATACGCAGTATTTT.

The chain recombines TRBV9 with TRBJ2-3; 8 bases align to TRBD1. Trimming took 0 bases from V and 4 from J; bases not matched to a gene: 7. Germline CDR1 reads SGDLS; CDR2 reads YYNGEE. The CDR3 has 16 residues. The DNA for the CDR3 is TGTGCCAGCAGCGTAGGGCCAGGGGGCTTCGCAGATACGCAGTATTTT. It translates to CASSVGPGGFADTQYF.

The chain employs TRBV5-1 and TRBJ1-6, with D tentatively TRBD1 (6 bases). V was clipped by 0 bases and J by 7 bases, with 14 bases between them. The V gene's germline CDR1 is SGHRS and CDR2 YFSETQ. The CDR3 runs 16 residues. DNA of the CDR3: TGCGCCAGCAGCTTGGGACAGGTTTTTTTAAATTCACCCCTCCACTTT. It encodes CASSLGQVFLNSPLHF.

The gene calls are TRBV7-2 and TRBJ1-3; D not certain. V lost 6 bases, J lost 0 bases, and 9 bases lay in between. The V gene's germline CDR1 is SGHTA and CDR2 FQGNSA. The CDR3 spans 14 residues. The CDR3 DNA is TGTGCCAGCAGGTACCTTGTCTCTGGAAACACCATATATTTT. This codes for CASRYLVSGNTIYF. Using reference TRBV7-2 and TRBJ1-3 for the parts outside the CDR3, the full variable domain is GAGVSQSPSNKVTEKGKDVELRCDPISGHTALYWYRQSLGQGLEFLIYFQGNSAPDKSGLPSDRFSAERTGGSVSTLTIQRTQQEDSAVYLCASRYLVSGNTIYFGEGSWLTVV.

The count of this clone is one. The chain recombines TRBV7-9 with TRBJ2-1; 14 bases are a match to TRBD2. With V trimmed by 8 bases and J by 9 bases, 18 bases remained unmatched. From germline, CDR1 is SEHNR and CDR2 FQNEAQ (reference sequence). The CDR3 has 18 amino acids. The CDR3 here is CASHPVGGLAGEGGEQFF. CDR3 DNA: TGTGCCAGCCATCCGGTAGGGGGACTAGCGGGAGAAGGTGGTGAGCAGTTCTTC.

V and J are TRBV19 and TRBJ1-3; 10 bases fit TRBD1. This CDR3 has 17 amino acids. Per the germline V gene, CDR1 is LNHDA and CDR2 is SQIVND (reference sequence). Trimming at V came to 7 bases and at J to 2 bases, leaving 11 bases not matched to a gene. The CDR3 DNA is TGTGCCAGTACTCGAGACCGGGACAGGGGACCTGGAAACACCATATATTTT. Amino acids: CASTRDRDRGPGNTIYF.

The rearrangement links TRBV3-1 (or the pseudogene TRBV3-2) to TRBJ2-1, with D possibly matching TRBD2 (5 bases). V was clipped by 4 bases and J by 4 bases, with 14 bases between them. This CDR3 comprises 15 residues. The germline CDR1 and CDR2 sequences are LGHDT and YNNKEL (reference sequence). The CDR3 DNA reads as TGTGCCAGCAGCCGGAGGCAGGCAAAATACAATGAGCAGTTCTTC. Amino acid sequence: CASSRRQAKYNEQFF.

The chain is built from TRBV25-1 and TRBJ2-3, with D maybe TRBD2 (6 bases). The V end lost 6 bases, the J end lost 4 bases, and 14 bases lay between the germline ends. Germline loops: CDR1 MGHDK, CDR2 SYGVNS. The CDR3 totals 14 residues. The CDR3 loop reads CASSKGLGSDTQYF. CDR3 DNA: TGTGCCAGCAGCAAGGGACTGGGGTCAGATACGCAGTATTTT.

The rearrangement joins TRBV5-1 to TRBJ2-3; D not resolved. CDR1 is SGHRS and CDR2 is YFSETQ in the germline V gene. V was shortened by 1 base and J by 4 bases, with 16 bases between the two germline ends. This CDR3 has 16 residues. The CDR3 coding sequence is TGCGCCAGCAGCTTGTTGTCAGGACCCGGCCCAGATACGCAGTATTTT. Translation: CASSLLSGPGPDTQYF.

This chain links TRBV5-1 with TRBJ2-2; D may be TRBD1 or TRBD2 (5 bases each). CDR1 and CDR2 (germline): SGHRS, YFSETQ. V gave up 4 bases and J gave up 5 bases, with 9 bases separating them. The length of the CDR3 is 13 residues. CDR3 region: CASSVGVTGELFF. DNA for the CDR3: TGCGCCAGCAGCGTGGGGGTAACCGGGGAGCTGTTTTTT. The full variable domain, in which reference TRBV5-1 and TRBJ2-2 provide the parts outside the CDR3, is KAGVTQTPRYLIKTRGQQVTLSCSPISGHRSVSWYQQTPGQGLQFLFEYFSETQRNKGNFPGRFSGRQFSNSRSEMNVSTLELGDSALYLCASSVGVTGELFFGEGSRLTVL.

The rearrangement uses TRBV19 and TRBJ1-2; D perhaps matches TRBD1 (5 bases). The V and J ends lost 6 bases and 5 bases respectively, with 25 bases between them. Germline V lookup: CDR1 LNHDA, CDR2 SQIVND (reference sequence). The length of the CDR3 is 17 residues. The CDR3 region is CASSPDSSSTDSYGYTF. CDR3 coding DNA: TGTGCCAGTAGCCCCGATTCGTCATCGACAGATTCATATGGCTACACCTTC.